This TCR beta chain was recovered during a study of blood T cell repertoires in COVID-19. On the study more broadly: Donors in the United States, Italy and Spain gave samples during acute or convalescent COVID-19. PBMCs, B-cell-depleted T cells, or T cells provided the cDNA or gDNA that made up the material.

Per the original methods: Reference gene primer amplification in the assay estimated nucleated cell counts. Produced via immunoSEQ multiplex PCR; TCRdb's table is partial and in-frame only. Clone size and V and J calls were adopted from that table, with D and trimming inferred from the DNA. Here the sample spans 200,000 to 250,000 clones, 82% being singletons. Participant-given clinical history determined each cohort assignment. This clone was seen just once. Trimming took 4 bases from V and 6 from J, leaving 12 bases between them. Germline V lookup: CDR1 MNHEY, CDR2 SVGAGI. The CDR3 spans 13 residues.

The specimen was PBMCs or T cells enriched from blood (not recorded which). The TCR comes from an older woman who had recovered from COVID-19. This chain joins TRBV6-5 and TRBJ1-2, with a weak D call TRBD1 (6 bases). In DNA, the CDR3 is TGTGCCAGCAGTTTACGATACAGGGATGGCTACACCTTC. Encoded protein: CASSLRYRDGYTF.